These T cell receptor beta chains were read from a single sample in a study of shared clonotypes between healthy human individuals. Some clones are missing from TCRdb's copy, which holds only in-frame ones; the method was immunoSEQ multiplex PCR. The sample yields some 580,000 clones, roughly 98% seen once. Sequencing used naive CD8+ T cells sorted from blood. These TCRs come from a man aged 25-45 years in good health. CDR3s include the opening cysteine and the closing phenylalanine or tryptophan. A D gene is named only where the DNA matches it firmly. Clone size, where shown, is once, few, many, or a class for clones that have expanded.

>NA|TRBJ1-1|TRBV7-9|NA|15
CASSFGGGGNTEAFF
TGTGCCAGCAGCTTTGGAGGGGGGGGGAACACTGAAGCTTTCTTT
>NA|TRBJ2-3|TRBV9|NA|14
CASSGEFGTDTQYF
TGTGCCAGCAGCGGTGAATTCGGGACAGATACGCAGTATTTT
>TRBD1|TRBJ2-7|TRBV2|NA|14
CASSERDRTDEQYF
TGTGCCAGCAGTGAGAGGGACAGGACAGACGAGCAGTACTTC
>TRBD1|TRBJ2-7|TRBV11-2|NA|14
CASRKGAAVYEQYF
TGTGCCAGCAGGAAGGGGGCAGCAGTCTACGAGCAGTACTTC
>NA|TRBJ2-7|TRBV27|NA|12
CASSRGGGEQYF
TGTGCCAGCAGTCGAGGAGGGGGCGAGCAGTACTTC
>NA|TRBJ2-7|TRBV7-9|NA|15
CASSLAQGLTYEQYF
TGTGCCAGCAGCTTAGCACAGGGTCTAACCTACGAGCAGTACTTC
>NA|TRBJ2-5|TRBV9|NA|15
CASSETPTGAETQYF
TGTGCCAGCAGCGAGACCCCTACCGGGGCAGAGACCCAGTACTTC
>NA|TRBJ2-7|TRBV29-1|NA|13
CSVDTGQNYEQYF
TGCAGCGTTGACACAGGGCAAAACTACGAGCAGTACTTC
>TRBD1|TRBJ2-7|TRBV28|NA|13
CASNPGQSYEQYF
TGTGCCAGCAATCCGGGACAGTCCTACGAGCAGTACTTC
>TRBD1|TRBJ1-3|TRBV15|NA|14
CATSFRDRGNTIYF
TGTGCCACCTCTTTTCGGGACAGGGGAAACACCATATATTTT
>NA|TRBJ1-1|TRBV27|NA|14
CASSLQNLNTEAFF
TGTGCCAGCAGTTTACAGAACTTGAACACTGAAGCTTTCTTT
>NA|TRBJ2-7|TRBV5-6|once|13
CASSLADGSEQYF
TGTGCCAGCAGCTTGGCGGACGGGAGCGAGCAGTACTTC
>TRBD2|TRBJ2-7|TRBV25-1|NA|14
CASSDIAGAHEQYF
TGTGCCAGCAGTGATATAGCGGGAGCCCACGAGCAGTACTTC
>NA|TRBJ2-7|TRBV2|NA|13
CASSYYRTYEQYF
TGTGCCAGCAGTTACTATAGGACCTACGAGCAGTACTTC
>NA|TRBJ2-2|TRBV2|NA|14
CASSAQTRTGELFF
TGTGCCAGCAGTGCACAGACACGAACCGGGGAGCTGTTTTTT
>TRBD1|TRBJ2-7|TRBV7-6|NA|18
CASSSPGPGGSISYEQYF
TGTGCCAGCAGCTCCCCAGGGCCAGGGGGTAGTATCTCCTACGAGCAGTACTTC
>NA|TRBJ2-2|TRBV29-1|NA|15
CSVEVVSGANGELFF
TGCAGCGTTGAAGTCGTCTCGGGGGCGAACGGGGAGCTGTTTTTT